Each of the 7 T cell receptor beta chains below was sequenced from the same sample in a study of blood T cell repertoires in COVID-19. Sequencing was performed with immunoSEQ multiplex PCR; in TCRdb, only in-frame clones are kept and a portion is missing. The sample consists of approximately 100,000 clones, just over 85% of them appearing once. Sequencing was carried out using PBMCs or T cells enriched from blood (not recorded which). These receptors came from a woman aged 50 to 60 who had recovered from COVID-19.

The chain has TRBV12-3 or TRBV12-4 and TRBJ1-1; D unresolved. The CDR3 consists of 12 residues. Trimming cost V 6 bases and J 10 bases, with 15 bases left between them. The CDR3 nucleotides are TGTGCCAGCAGCCCCGGTCCCGGAGGAGCTTTCTTT. Protein: CASSPGPGGAFF.

The rearrangement joins TRBV28 to TRBJ1-2; TRBD1 matches 8 bases. Losses at the gene ends were 6 bases for V and 3 bases for J; bases not matched to a gene: 6. CDR1 is MDHEN and CDR2 is SYDVKM in the germline V gene. The CDR3 spans 14 residues. As DNA, the CDR3 is TGTGCCAGCAGGTCAGGGGGCATCGACTATGGCTACACCTTC. This gives the protein CASRSGGIDYGYTF.

The chain has TRBV29-1 and TRBJ2-3, with TRBD1 matching 7 bases. The CDR3 contains 18 residues. CDR1 and CDR2 (germline): SQVTM, ANQGSEA. V lost 4 bases and J lost 1; bases outside the gene matches: 17. Written as DNA, the CDR3 is TGCAGCGTTGGAGGAGGAAGGGGGCGAAGCTTCGGCACAGATACGCAGTATTTT. It yields the protein CSVGGGRGRSFGTDTQYF.

The chain combines TRBV11-2 with TRBJ2-7, with D perhaps TRBD2 (5 bases). CDR1 is SGHAT and CDR2 is FQNNGV in the germline V gene. The V gene lost 3 bases and the J gene lost 2 bases, with 17 bases spanning the gap. CDR3 length: 16 amino acids. In DNA form, the CDR3 reads TGTGCCAGCAGCTTCGGGATGGAATATATCCCCTACGAGCAGTACTTC. Protein sequence: CASSFGMEYIPYEQYF.

The chain combines TRBV19 with TRBJ1-2, with D uncertain. Germline assignment: CDR1 LNHDA and CDR2 SQIVND (reference sequence). The CDR3 sequence is 13 residues long. V was cut by 2 bases and J by 8 bases, with 12 bases left in between. In DNA form, the CDR3 reads TGTGCCAGTAGTATACTTCTGGAGGACGGCTACACCTTC. Translation gives CASSILLEDGYTF. Complete variable domain (other parts from reference TRBV19 and TRBJ1-2): DGGITQSPKYLFRKEGQNVTLSCEQNLNHDAMYWYRQDPGQGLRLIYYSQIVNDFQKGDIAEGYSVSREKKESFPLTVTSAQKNPTAFYLCASSILLEDGYTFGSGTRLTVV.

The rearrangement links TRBV9 to TRBJ2-5; TRBD2 matches at 14 bases. Losses at the gene ends were 0 bases for V and 5 bases for J; bases not matched to a gene: 6. Germline loops: CDR1 SGDLS, CDR2 YYNGEE. The CDR3 is 17 residues long. The CDR3 protein is CASSVVGLAGAGETQYF. CDR3 sequence (DNA): TGTGCCAGCAGCGTAGTGGGACTAGCGGGGGCCGGGGAGACCCAGTACTTC. The variable domain in full, completed from reference TRBV9 and TRBJ2-5, reads DSGVTQTPKHLITATGQRVTLRCSPRSGDLSVYWYQQSLDQGLQFLIQYYNGEERAKGNILERFSAQQFPDLHSELNLSSLELGDSALYFCASSVVGLAGAGETQYFGPGTRLLVL.

In this sample, this clone turned up a few times. The V gene is TRBV2, the J gene TRBJ2-5; the D gene is possibly TRBD2 (7 bases). With 9 bases removed from V and 0 bases from J, the gap between germline ends came to 14 bases. CDR1 SNHLY and CDR2 FYNNEI come from the germline V gene. This CDR3 contains 14 residues. CDR3 coding DNA: TGTGCCAGGGGGGGGGCAAAGTACCAAGAGACCCAGTACTTC. This translates into CARGGAKYQETQYF. Together with reference TRBV2 and TRBJ2-5, the CDR3 gives the full variable domain: EPEVTQTPSHQVTQMGQEVILRCVPISNHLYFYWYRQILGQKVEFLVSFYNNEISEKSEIFDDQFSVERPDGSNFTLKIRSTKLEDSAMYFCARGGAKYQETQYFGPGTRLLVL.